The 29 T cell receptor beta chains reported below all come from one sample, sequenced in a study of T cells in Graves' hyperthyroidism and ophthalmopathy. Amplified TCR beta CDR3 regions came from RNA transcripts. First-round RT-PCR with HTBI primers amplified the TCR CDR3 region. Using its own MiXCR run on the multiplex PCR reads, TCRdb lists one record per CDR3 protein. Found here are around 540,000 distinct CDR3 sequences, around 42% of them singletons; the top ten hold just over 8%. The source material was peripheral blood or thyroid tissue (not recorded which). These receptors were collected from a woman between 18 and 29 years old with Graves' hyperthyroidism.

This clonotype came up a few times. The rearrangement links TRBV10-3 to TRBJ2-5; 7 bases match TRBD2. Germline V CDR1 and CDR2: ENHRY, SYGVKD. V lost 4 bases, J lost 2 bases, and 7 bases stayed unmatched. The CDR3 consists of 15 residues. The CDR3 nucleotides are TGTGCCATCAGTGCACAACTAGCGCCTCAAGAGACCCAGTACTTC. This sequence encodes CAISAQLAPQETQYF.

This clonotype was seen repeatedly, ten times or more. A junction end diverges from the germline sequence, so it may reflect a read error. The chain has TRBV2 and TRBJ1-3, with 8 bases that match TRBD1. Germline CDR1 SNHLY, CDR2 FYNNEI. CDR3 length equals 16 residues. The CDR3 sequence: CASSEGQGGRGNTIYF. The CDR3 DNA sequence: TGTGCCAGCAGCGAAGGACAGGGAGGGCGTGGAAACACCATATATTTT. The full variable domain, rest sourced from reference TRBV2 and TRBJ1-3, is EPEVTQTPSHQVTQMGQEVILRCVPISNHLYFYWYRQILGQKVEFLVSFYNNEISEKSEIFDDQFSVERPDGSNFTLKIRSTKLEDSAMYFCASSEGQGGRGNTIYFGEGSWLTVV.

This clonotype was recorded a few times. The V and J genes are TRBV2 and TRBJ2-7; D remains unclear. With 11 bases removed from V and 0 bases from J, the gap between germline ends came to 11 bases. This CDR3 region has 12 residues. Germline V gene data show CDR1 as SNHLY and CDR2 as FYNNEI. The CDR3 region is CAVRESSYEQYF. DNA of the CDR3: TGTGCCGTCCGAGAAAGCTCCTACGAGCAGTACTTC.

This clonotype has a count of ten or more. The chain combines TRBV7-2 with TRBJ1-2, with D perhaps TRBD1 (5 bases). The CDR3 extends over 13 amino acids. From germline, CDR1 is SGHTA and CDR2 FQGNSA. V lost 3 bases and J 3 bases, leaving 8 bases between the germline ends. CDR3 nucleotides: TGTGCCAGCAGCTTCCGGGACCACTATGGCTACACCTTC. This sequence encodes CASSFRDHYGYTF. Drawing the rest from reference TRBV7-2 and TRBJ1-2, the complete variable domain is GAGVSQSPSNKVTEKGKDVELRCDPISGHTALYWYRQSLGQGLEFLIYFQGNSAPDKSGLPSDRFSAERTGGSVSTLTIQRTQQEDSAVYLCASSFRDHYGYTFGSGTRLTVV.

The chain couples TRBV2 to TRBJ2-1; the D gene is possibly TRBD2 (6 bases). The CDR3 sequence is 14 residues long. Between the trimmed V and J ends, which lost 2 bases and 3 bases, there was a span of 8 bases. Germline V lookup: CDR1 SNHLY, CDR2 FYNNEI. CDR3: CASSESGYYNEQFF. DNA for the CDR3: TGTGCCAGCAGTGAAAGCGGGTACTACAATGAGCAGTTCTTC.

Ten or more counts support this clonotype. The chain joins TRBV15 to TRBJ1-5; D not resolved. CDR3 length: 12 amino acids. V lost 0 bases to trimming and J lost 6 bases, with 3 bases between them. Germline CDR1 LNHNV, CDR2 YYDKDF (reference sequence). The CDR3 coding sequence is TGTGCCACCAGCAGAGATACTCAGCCCCAGCATTTT. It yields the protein CATSRDTQPQHF.

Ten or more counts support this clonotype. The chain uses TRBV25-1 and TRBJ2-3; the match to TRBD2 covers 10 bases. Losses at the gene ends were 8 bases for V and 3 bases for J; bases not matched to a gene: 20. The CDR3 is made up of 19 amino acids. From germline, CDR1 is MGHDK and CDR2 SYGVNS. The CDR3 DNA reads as TGTGCCAGCTCCCTCCGGGTAGCGGGAGGACTAGCAGAGACAGATACGCAGTATTTT. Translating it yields CASSLRVAGGLAETDTQYF.

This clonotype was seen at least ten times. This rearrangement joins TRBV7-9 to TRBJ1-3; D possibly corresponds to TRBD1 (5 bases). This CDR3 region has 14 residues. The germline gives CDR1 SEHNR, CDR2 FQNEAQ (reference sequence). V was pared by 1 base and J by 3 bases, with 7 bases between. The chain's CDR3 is CASSLEGVGNTIYF. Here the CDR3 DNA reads TGTGCCAGCAGCTTAGAAGGGGTTGGAAACACCATATATTTT.

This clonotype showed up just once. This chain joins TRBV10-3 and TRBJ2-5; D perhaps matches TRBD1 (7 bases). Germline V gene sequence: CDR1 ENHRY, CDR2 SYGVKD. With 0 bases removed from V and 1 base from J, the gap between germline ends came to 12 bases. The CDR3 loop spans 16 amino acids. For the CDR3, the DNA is TGTGCCATCAGTGAGTCTACAGGGGACTTCCAAGAGACCCAGTACTTC. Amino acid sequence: CAISESTGDFQETQYF.

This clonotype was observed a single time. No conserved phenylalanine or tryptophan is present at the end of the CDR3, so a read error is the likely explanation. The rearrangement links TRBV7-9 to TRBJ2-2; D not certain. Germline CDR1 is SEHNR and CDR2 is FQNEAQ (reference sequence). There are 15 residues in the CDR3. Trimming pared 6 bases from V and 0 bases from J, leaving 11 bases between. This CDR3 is CASSSVDPNTGELFS. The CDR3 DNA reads TGTGCCAGCAGTTCTGTGGACCCGAACACCGGGGAGCTGTTTTCT.

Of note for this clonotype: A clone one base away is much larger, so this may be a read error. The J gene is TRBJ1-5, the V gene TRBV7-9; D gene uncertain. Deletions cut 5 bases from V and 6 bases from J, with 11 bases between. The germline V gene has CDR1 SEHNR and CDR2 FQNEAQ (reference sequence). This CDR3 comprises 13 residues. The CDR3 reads CASSPTGSQPQHF. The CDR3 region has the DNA TGTGCCAGCAGCCCTACGGGGAGTCAGCCCCAGCATTTT.

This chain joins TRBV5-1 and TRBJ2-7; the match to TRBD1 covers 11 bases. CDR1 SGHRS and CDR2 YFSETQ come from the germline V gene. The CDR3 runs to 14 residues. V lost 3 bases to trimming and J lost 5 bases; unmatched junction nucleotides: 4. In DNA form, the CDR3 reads TGCGCCAGCAGCTGGGACAGGGGGTCCGACGAGCAGTACTTC. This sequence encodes CASSWDRGSDEQYF.

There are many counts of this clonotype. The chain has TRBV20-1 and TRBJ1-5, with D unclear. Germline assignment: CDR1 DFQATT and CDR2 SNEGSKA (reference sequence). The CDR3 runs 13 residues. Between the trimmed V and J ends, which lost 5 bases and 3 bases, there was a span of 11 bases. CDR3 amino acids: CSAHVGPNQPQHF. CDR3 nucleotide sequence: TGCAGTGCTCACGTAGGTCCCAATCAGCCCCAGCATTTT.

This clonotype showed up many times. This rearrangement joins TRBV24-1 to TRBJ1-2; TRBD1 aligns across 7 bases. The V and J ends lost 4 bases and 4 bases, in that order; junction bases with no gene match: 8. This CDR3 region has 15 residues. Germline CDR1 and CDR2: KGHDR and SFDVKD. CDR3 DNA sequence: TGTGCCACCAGTGACGCCCGGACAGGCGGCTATGGCTACACCTTC. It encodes CATSDARTGGYGYTF.

The CDR3 region is CASSAGVRYEQYF. The DNA for the CDR3 is TGTGCCAGCAGTGCGGGAGTGCGGTACGAGCAGTACTTC. The rearrangement joins TRBV7-9 to TRBJ2-7; TRBD2 matches at 7 bases. CDR1 and CDR2 (germline): SEHNR, FQNEAQ (reference sequence). The CDR3 runs 13 residues. V shed 6 bases and J 4 bases; nucleotides not matched to a gene: 6.

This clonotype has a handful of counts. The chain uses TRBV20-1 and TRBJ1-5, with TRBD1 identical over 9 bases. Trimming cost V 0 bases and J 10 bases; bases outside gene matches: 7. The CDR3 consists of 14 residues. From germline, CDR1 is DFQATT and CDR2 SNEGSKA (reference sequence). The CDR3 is CSAREWDREGPQHF. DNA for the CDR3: TGCAGTGCTAGAGAGTGGGACAGGGAAGGACCCCAGCATTTT.

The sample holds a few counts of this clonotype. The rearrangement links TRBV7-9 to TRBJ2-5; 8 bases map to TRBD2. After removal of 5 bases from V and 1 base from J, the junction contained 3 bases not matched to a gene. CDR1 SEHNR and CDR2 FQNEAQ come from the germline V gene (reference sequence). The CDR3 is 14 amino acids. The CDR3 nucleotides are TGTGCCAGCAGCGGGGGACTAGTCCAAGAGACCCAGTACTTC. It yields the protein CASSGGLVQETQYF.

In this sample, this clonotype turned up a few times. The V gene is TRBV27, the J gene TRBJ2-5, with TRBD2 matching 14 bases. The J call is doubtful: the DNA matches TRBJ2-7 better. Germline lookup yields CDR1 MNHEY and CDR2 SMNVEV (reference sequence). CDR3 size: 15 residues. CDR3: CASSPGTSGSDEQYF. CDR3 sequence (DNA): TGTGCCAGCAGTCCTGGGACTAGCGGGAGCGACGAGCAGTACTTC.

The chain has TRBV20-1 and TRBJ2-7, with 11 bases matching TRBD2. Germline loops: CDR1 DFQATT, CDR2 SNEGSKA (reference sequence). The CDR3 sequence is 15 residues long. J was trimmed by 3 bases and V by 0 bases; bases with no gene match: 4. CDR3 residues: CSARDPGLADYEQYF. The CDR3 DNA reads TGCAGTGCTAGAGACCCGGGACTAGCGGACTACGAGCAGTACTTC.

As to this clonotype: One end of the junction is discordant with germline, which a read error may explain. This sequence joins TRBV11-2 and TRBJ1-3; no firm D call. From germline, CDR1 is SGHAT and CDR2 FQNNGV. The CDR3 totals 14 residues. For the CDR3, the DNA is TGTACCAGCAGAGTTGGAAACTCTGGAAACACCATATATTTT. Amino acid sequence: CTSRVGNSGNTIYF.

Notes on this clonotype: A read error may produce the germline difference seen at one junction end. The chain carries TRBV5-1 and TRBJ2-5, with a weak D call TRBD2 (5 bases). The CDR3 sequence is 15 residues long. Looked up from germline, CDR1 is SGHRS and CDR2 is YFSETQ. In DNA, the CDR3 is TGCGTCAGCAGCTCCGGACTCCCGAATCTGGTGACCCAGTACTTC. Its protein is CVSSSGLPNLVTQYF.

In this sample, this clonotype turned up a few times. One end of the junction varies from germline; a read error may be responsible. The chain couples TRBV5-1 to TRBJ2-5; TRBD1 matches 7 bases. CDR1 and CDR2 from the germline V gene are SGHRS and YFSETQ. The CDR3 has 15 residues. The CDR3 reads CASSRHRGNQETQYF. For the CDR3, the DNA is TGTGCCAGCAGCCGCCACAGGGGTAATCAAGAGACCCAGTACTTC.

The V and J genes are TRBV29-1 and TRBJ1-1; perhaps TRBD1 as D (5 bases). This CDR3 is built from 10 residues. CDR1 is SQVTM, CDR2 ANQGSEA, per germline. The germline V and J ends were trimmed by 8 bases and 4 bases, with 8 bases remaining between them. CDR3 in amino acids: CSTRGTEAFF. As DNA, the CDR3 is TGCAGCACTAGGGGCACTGAAGCTTTCTTT.

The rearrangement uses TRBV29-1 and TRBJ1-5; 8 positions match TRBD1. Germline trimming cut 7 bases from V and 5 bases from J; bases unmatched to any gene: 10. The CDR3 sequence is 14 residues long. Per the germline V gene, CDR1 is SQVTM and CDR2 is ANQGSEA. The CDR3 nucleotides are TGCAGCGCTAGACAGGGGAGGGACCATCAGCCCCAGCATTTT. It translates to CSARQGRDHQPQHF. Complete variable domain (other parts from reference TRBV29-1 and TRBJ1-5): SAVISQKPSRDICQRGTSLTIQCQVDSQVTMMFWYRQQPGQSLTLIATANQGSEATYESGFVIDKFPISRPNLTFSTLTVSNMSPEDSSIYLCSARQGRDHQPQHFGDGTRLSIL.

The CDR3 here is CASSSPGTANQPQHF. The CDR3 nucleotides read TGTGCCAGTAGTAGCCCCGGGACAGCAAATCAGCCCCAGCATTTT. The chain has TRBV19 and TRBJ1-5; TRBD1 agrees at 7 bases. After removal of 4 bases from V and 4 bases from J, the junction contained 7 bases not matched to a gene. The V gene's germline CDR1 is LNHDA and CDR2 SQIVND (reference sequence). The CDR3 totals 15 residues.

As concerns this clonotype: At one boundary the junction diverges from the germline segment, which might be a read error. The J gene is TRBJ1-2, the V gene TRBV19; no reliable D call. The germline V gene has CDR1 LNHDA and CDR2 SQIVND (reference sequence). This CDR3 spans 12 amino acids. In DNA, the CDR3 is TGTGCCAGTAGGAGATTAAACTATGGCTACATCTTC. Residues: CASRRLNYGYIF.

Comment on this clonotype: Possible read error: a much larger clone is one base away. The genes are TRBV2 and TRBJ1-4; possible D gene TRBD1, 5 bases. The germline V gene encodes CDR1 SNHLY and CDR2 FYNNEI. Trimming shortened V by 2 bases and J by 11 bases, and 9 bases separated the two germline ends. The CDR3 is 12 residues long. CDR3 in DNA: TGTGCCAGCAGTGAAAGGGGCAGCAAACTGTTTTTT. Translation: CASSERGSKLFF.

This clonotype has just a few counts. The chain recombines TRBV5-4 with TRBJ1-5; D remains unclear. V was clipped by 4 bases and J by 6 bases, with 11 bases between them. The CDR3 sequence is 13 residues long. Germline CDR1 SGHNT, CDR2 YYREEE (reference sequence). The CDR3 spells CASSRSRLQPQHF. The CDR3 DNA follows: TGTGCCAGCAGCCGGTCCAGGCTTCAGCCCCAGCATTTT.

In DNA form, the CDR3 reads TGTGCCAGCAGCTTTGTATCAGGCCTCGACACCGGGGAGCTGTTTTTT. It encodes CASSFVSGLDTGELFF. V is TRBV7-2 and J is TRBJ2-2, with D uncertain. Trimming shortened V by 3 bases and J by 3 bases, and 14 bases separated the two germline ends. The CDR3 covers 16 residues. Germline V gene sequence: CDR1 SGHTA, CDR2 FQGNSA.